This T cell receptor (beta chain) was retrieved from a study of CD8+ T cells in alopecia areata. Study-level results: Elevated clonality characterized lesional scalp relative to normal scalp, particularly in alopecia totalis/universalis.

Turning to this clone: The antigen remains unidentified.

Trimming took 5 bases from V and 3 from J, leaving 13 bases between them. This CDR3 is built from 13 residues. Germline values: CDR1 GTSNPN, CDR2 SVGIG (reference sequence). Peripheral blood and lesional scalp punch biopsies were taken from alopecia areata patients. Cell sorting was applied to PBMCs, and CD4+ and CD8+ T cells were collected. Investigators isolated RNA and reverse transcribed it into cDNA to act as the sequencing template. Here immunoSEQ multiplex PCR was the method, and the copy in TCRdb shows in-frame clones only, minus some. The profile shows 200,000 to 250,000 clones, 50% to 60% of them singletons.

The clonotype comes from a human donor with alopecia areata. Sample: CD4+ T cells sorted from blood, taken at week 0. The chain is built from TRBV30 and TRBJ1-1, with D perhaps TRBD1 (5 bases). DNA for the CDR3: TGTGCCTGGGTGCTTGGGGGATACACTGAAGCTTTCTTT. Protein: CAWVLGGYTEAFF. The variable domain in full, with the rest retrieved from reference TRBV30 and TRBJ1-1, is SQTIHQWPATLVQPVGSPLSLECTVEGTSNPNLYWYRQAAGRGLQLLFYSVGIGQISSEVPQNLSASRPQDRQFILSSKKLLLSDSGFYLCAWVLGGYTEAFFGQGTRLTVV.